The T cell receptor beta chain described here comes from a study of blood T cell repertoires in COVID-19. Turning to the study itself: The origin of the acute and convalescent COVID-19 samples was the United States, Italy and Spain. PBMCs, B-cell-depleted T cells, or T cells were the source of the cDNA or gDNA that made up the material.

Per the original methods: Amplification from reference gene primers served as the basis for estimated nucleated cell counts. Clones were read by immunoSEQ multiplex PCR, and TCRdb kept only the in-frame ones, dropping some. V and J calls plus clone size are reproduced from that table; the DNA served to infer D and trimming. The sample carries some 270,000 clones, about 90% recorded once. This clone was seen a single time. CDR3 length: 15 residues. The V gene lost 0 bases and the J gene lost 0 bases, with 6 bases spanning the gap. Germline loops: CDR1 LNHDA, CDR2 SQIVND (reference sequence). V usage is TRBV19 and J usage is TRBJ1-3; D gene unclear. This TCR was recovered from a woman in her thirties with acute COVID-19. Sequencing was carried out using PBMCs or T cells enriched from blood (not recorded which). CDR3 coding DNA: TGTGCCAGTAGTATAGATCGCGACTCTGGAAACACCATATATTTT. Protein: CASSIDRDSGNTIYF.